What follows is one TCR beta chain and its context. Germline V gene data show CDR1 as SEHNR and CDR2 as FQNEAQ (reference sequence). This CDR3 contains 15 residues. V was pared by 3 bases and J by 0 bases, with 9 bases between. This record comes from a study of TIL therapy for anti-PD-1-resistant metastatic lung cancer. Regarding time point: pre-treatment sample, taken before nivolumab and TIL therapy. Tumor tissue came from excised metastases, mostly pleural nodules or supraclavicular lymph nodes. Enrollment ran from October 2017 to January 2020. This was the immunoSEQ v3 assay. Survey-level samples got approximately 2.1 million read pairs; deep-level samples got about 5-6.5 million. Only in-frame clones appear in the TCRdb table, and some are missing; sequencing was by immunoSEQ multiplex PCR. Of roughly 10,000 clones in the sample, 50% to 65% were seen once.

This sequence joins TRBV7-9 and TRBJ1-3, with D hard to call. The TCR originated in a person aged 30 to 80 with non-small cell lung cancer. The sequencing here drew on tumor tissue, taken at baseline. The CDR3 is CASSLRRSSGNTIYF. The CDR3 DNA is TGTGCCAGCAGCTTGCGACGGAGCTCTGGAAACACCATATATTTT. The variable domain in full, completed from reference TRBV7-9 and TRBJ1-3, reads DTGVSQNPRHKITKRGQNVTFRCDPISEHNRLYWYRQTLGQGPEFLTYFQNEAQLEKSRLLSDRFSAERPKGSFSTLEIQRTEQGDSAMYLCASSLRRSSGNTIYFGEGSWLTVV.